What follows are 8 T cell receptor beta chains derived from one specimen sequenced in a study of cytomegalovirus exposure and HLA in healthy donors. The PCR made use of 60 Vbeta and 13 Jbeta primers. Profiling relied on immunoSEQ multiplex PCR, and the TCRdb table lists in-frame clones only, not all of them. The repertoire holds some 100,000 clones, with over 60% as singletons. Material: PBMCs. Receptors originate from a male donor in good health and CMV-seropositive.

The genes are TRBV7-2 and TRBJ1-2; no clear D. V lost 0 bases and J 6 bases, leaving 5 bases between the germline ends. The CDR3 totals 12 residues. CDR1 and CDR2 from the germline V gene are SGHTA and FQGNSA. CDR3: CASSLAGNGYTF. For the CDR3, the DNA is TGTGCCAGCAGCTTAGCCGGGAATGGCTACACCTTC. Drawing the rest from reference TRBV7-2 and TRBJ1-2, the complete variable domain is GAGVSQSPSNKVTEKGKDVELRCDPISGHTALYWYRQSLGQGLEFLIYFQGNSAPDKSGLPSDRFSAERTGGSVSTLTIQRTQQEDSAVYLCASSLAGNGYTFGSGTRLTVV.

This chain joins TRBV2 and TRBJ2-5; 11 positions agree with TRBD2. V shed 5 bases and J 4 bases; nucleotides not matched to a gene: 6. The CDR3 totals 15 residues. Germline CDR1 is SNHLY and CDR2 is FYNNEI. In DNA form, the CDR3 reads TGTGCCAGCAGTCCCTCTAGCGGGGGGACAGAGACCCAGTACTTC. This sequence encodes CASSPSSGGTETQYF.

The gene calls are TRBV6-1 and TRBJ2-1; 11 bases line up with TRBD2. The V and J ends lost 2 bases and 7 bases, in that order; junction bases with no gene match: 10. Germline CDR1 and CDR2: MNHNS and SASEGT. The CDR3 loop spans 17 amino acids. The CDR3 DNA is TGTGCCAGCAGTGAATTCCTGATAGCGGGGGGGCTTAATGAGCAGTTCTTC. Its protein is CASSEFLIAGGLNEQFF.

This rearrangement joins TRBV30 to TRBJ1-2, with TRBD1 identical over 12 bases. Unmatched junction bases numbered 3, after V lost 1 base and J lost 6 bases. This CDR3 is built from 14 residues. Germline CDR1 GTSNPN, CDR2 SVGIG (reference sequence). This chain's CDR3 is CAWSAGTGGDGYTF. DNA of the CDR3: TGTGCCTGGAGTGCCGGGACAGGGGGCGATGGCTACACCTTC. Full variable domain (outside the CDR3, taken from reference TRBV30 and TRBJ1-2): SQTIHQWPATLVQPVGSPLSLECTVEGTSNPNLYWYRQAAGRGLQLLFYSVGIGQISSEVPQNLSASRPQDRQFILSSKKLLLSDSGFYLCAWSAGTGGDGYTFGSGTRLTVV.

This rearrangement joins TRBV30 to TRBJ1-5; 7 bases match TRBD1. V gave up 4 bases and J gave up 3 bases; unmatched junction bases: 6. Germline CDR1 GTSNPN, CDR2 SVGIG (reference sequence). This CDR3 has 14 amino acids. This chain's CDR3 is CAWTRTGLNQPQHF. For the CDR3, the DNA is TGTGCCTGGACTAGGACAGGTCTCAATCAGCCCCAGCATTTT.

The chain has TRBV2 and TRBJ1-5, with TRBD1 matching over 9 bases. This CDR3 has 15 amino acids. V gave up 7 bases and J gave up 1 base; unmatched junction bases: 5. Germline-derived CDR1 and CDR2 are SNHLY and FYNNEI. CDR3 coding DNA: TGTGCCAGCAAACGGACAGGGGACAGCAATCAGCCCCAGCATTTT. The encoded protein is CASKRTGDSNQPQHF.

This chain's CDR3 is CASSLSFRVSPLHF. DNA of the CDR3: TGTGCCAGCAGCTTATCTTTCCGGGTTTCACCCCTCCACTTT. The rearrangement uses TRBV7-6 and TRBJ1-6; D not resolved. V lost 2 bases, J lost 9 bases, and 11 bases lay in between. There are 14 residues in the CDR3. Germline loops: CDR1 SGHVS, CDR2 FNYEAQ.

The V gene is TRBV19, the J gene TRBJ1-1; a possible D gene is TRBD1 (5 bases). This CDR3 contains 13 residues. V lost 4 bases, J lost 3 bases, and 9 bases lay in between. The V gene's germline CDR1 is LNHDA and CDR2 SQIVND (reference sequence). CDR3 coding DNA: TGTGCCAGTAGTACCAGGGTTGACACTGAAGCTTTCTTT. This sequence encodes CASSTRVDTEAFF.